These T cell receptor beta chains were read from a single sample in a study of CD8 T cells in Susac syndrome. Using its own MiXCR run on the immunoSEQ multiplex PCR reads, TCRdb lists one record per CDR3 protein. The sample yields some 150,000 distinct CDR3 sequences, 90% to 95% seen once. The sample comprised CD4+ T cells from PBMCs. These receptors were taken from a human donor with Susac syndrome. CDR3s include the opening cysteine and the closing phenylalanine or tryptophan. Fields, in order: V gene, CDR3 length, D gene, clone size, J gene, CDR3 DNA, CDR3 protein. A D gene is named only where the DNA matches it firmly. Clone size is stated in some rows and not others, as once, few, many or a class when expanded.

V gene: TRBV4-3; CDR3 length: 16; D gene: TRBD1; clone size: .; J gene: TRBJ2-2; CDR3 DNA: TGCGCCAGCAGCCGTATCGGGACAGGGAACACCGGGGAGCTGTTTTTT; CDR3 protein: CASSRIGTGNTGELFF
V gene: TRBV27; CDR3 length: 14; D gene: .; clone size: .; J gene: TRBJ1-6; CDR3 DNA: TGTGCCAGCAGTTTGATGGGGGGGATTTCACCCCTCCACTTT; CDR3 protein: CASSLMGGISPLHF
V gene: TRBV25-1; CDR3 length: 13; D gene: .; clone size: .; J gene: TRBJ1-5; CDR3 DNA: TGTGCCAGCAGTAAAAATCTCGCGGAGCCCCAGCATTTT; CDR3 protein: CASSKNLAEPQHF
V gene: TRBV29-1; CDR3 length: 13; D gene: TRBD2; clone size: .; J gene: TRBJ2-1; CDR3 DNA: TGCAGCGTTCATGGCGGGGGGCCCAATGAGCAGTTCTTC; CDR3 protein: CSVHGGGPNEQFF
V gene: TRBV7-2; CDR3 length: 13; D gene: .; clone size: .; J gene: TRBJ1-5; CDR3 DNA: TGTGCCAGCAGCACGCCAGGGATTCAGCCCCAGCATTTT; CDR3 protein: CASSTPGIQPQHF
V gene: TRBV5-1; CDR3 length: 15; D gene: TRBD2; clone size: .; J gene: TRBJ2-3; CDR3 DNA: TGCGCCAGCCATGGGTTAGCGGGGGGGAAAGATACGCAGTATTTT; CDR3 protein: CASHGLAGGKDTQYF
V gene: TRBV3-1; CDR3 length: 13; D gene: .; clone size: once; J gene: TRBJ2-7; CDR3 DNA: TGTGCCAGCACCCAAGGACAGACCTACGAGCAGTACTTC; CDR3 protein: CASTQGQTYEQYF
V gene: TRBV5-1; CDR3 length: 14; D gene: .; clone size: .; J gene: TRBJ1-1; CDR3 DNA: TGCGCCAGCAGCTTGTGGGGACAGAACACTGAAGCTTTCTTT; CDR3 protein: CASSLWGQNTEAFF
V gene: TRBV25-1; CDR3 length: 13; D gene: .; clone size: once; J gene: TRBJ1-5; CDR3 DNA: TGTGCCAGCAGTGATGTCAGCAATCAGCCCCAGCATTTT; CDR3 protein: CASSDVSNQPQHF
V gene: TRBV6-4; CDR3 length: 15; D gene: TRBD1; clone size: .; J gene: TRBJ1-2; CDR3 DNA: TGTGCCAGCAGTGACACGGACAGGGATGGGTATGGCTACACCTTC; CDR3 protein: CASSDTDRDGYGYTF
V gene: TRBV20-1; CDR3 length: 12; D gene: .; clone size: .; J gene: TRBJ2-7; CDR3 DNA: TGCAGTGCTAGTCTCAGTCCTTACGAGCAGTACTTC; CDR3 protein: CSASLSPYEQYF
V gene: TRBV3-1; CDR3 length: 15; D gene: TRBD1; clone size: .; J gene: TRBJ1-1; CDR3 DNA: TGTGCCAGCAGCCAAAATCCCTCGGGACAGGGTGAAGCTTTCTTT; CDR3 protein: CASSQNPSGQGEAFF
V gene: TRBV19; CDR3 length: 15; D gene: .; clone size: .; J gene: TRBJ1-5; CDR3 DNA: TGTGCCAGTAAAGGTGCAGTTTCTATCAATCAGCCCCAGCATTTT; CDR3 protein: CASKGAVSINQPQHF
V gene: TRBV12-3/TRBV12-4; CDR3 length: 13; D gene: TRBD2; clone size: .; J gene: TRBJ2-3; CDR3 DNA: TGTGCCAGCAGTGGGAGGGGCAGGGCTACGCAGTATTTT; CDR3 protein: CASSGRGRATQYF
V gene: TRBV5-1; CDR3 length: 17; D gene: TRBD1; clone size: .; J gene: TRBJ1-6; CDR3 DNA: TGCGCCAGCAGCTTGGGGCCGGGGACAGGGGGTAAGGCACCCCTCCACTTT; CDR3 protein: CASSLGPGTGGKAPLHF
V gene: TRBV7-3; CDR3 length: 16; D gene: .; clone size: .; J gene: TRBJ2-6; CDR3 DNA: TGTGCCAGCAGCACAACAGGGTCTGGTGGGGCCAACGTCCTGACTTTC; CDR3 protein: CASSTTGSGGANVLTF
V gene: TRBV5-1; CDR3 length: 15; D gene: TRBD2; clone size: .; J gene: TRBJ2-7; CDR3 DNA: TGCGCCAGCAGCCGGGTGGCTAGCGGGGGGTACGAGCAGTACTTC; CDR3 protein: CASSRVASGGYEQYF
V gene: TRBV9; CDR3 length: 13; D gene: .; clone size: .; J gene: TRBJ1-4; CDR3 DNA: TGTGCCAGCGGCCAGGGAGGTAATGAAAAACTGTTTTTT; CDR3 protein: CASGQGGNEKLFF
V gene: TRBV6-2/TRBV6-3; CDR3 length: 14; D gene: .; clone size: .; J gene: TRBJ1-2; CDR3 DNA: TGTGCCAGCAGTTACCCGGGGGCGAACTATGGCTACACCTTC; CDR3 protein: CASSYPGANYGYTF
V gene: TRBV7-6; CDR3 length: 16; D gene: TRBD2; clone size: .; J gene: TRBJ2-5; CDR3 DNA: TGTGCCAGCAGCTCCCAGCGGGGGGGCGCACAAGAGACCCAGTACTTC; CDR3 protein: CASSSQRGGAQETQYF
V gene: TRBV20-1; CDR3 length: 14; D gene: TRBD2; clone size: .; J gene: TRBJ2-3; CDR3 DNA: TGCAGTGCTAGGAGCGGGACTGCCACAGATACGCAGTATTTT; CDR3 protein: CSARSGTATDTQYF
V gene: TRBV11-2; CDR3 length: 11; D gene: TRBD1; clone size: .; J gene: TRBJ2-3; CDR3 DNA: TGTGCCAGCAGGGACAGGGGCGCGCAGTATTTT; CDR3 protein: CASRDRGAQYF
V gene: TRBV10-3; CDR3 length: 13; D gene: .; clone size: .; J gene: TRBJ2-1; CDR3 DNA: TGTGCCATCGGAGGCATCCCTTCCAATGAGCAGTTCTTC; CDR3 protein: CAIGGIPSNEQFF
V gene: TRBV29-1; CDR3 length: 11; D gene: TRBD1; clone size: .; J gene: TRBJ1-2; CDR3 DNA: TGCAGCGTCGGGACAGTAAGGGGCTACACCTTC; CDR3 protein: CSVGTVRGYTF
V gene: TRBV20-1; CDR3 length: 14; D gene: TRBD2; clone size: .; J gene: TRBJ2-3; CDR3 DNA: TGCAGTTCCTCTAGCGGGGGGCGCACAGATACGCAGTATTTT; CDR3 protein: CSSSSGGRTDTQYF
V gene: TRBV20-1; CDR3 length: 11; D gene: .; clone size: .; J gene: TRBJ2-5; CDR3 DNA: TGCAGTGCTCCCCACCAAGAGACCCAGTACTTC; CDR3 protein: CSAPHQETQYF
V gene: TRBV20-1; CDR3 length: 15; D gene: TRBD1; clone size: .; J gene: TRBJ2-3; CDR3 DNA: TGCAGTGCCGCCCAGGGGGACAGGGGTCCAGATACGCAGTATTTT; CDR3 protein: CSAAQGDRGPDTQYF
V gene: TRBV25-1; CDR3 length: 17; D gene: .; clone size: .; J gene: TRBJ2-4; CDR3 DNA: TGTGCCAGCAGTCCTGGCTTCCAGGCTGGAGCCAAAAACATTCAGTACTTC; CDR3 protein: CASSPGFQAGAKNIQYF
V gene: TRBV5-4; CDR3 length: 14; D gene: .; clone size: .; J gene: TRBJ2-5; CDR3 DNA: TGTGCCAGCAGCTCGACCGGGCCGCAAGAGACCCAGTACTTC; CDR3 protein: CASSSTGPQETQYF
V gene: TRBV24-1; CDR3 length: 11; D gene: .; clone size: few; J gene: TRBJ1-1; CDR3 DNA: TGTGCCACCCGGCGCGGGGACGAAGCTTTCTTT; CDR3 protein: CATRRGDEAFF
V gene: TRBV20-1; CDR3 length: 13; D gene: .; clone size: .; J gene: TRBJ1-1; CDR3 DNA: TGCAGTGCGGGGGTAAGGGAGAACACTGAAGCTTTCTTT; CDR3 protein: CSAGVRENTEAFF
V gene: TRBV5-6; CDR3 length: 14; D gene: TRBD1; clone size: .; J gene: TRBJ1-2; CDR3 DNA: TGTGCCAGCAGCTCAGGAGGGACAGGGTATGGCTACACCTTC; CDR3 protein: CASSSGGTGYGYTF
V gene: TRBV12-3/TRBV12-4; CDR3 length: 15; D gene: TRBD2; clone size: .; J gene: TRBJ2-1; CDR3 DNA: TGTGCCAGCAGTTCCCCGACTAGCGGGGGGGCCAAGCAGTTCTTC; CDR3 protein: CASSSPTSGGAKQFF
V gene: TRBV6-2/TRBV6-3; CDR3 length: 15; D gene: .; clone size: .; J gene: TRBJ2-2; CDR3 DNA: TGTGCCAGCAGTTGGGACCGATTAAGCACCGGGGAGCTGTTTTTT; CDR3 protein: CASSWDRLSTGELFF
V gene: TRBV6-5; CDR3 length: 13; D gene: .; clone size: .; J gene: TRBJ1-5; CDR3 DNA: TGTGCCAGCAGAAAACATAGCAATCAGCCCCAGCATTTT; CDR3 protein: CASRKHSNQPQHF
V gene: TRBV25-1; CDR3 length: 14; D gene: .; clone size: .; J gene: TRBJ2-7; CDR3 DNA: TGTGCCAGCGCCTCGGGGACATTACCCTACGAGCAGTACTTC; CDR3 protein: CASASGTLPYEQYF
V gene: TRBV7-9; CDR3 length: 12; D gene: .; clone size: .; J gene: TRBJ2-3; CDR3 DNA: TGTGCCAGCAGCTTAGTAGGCCTGGGGCAGTATTTT; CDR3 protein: CASSLVGLGQYF
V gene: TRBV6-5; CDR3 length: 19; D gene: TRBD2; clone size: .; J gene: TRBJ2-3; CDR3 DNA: TGTGCCAGCAGTTATTATTCGAGCGGGGGGAGCCCTGGCACAGATACGCAGTATTTT; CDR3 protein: CASSYYSSGGSPGTDTQYF
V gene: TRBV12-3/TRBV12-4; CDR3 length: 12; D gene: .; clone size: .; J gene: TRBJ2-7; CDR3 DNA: TGTGCCAGCAGTCCCGGGATGTTCGAGCAGTACTTC; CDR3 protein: CASSPGMFEQYF
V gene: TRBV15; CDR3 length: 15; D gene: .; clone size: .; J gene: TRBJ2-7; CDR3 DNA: TGTGCCACCACCCCTACGAGTTGGGGGGGCCACGAGCAGTACTTC; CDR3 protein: CATTPTSWGGHEQYF
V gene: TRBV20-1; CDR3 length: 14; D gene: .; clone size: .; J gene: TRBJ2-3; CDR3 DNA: TGCAGTGCACTGCCCCAGGGTGCAACAGATACGCAGTATTTT; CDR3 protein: CSALPQGATDTQYF
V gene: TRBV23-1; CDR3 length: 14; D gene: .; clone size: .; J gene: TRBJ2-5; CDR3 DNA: TGCGCCAGTCGAACTACGAAGTACCAAGAGACCCAGTACTTC; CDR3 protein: CASRTTKYQETQYF
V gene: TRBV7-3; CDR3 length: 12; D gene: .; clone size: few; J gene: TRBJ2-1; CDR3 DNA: TGTGCCAGCAGCCCCGAGGGCAATGAGCAGTTCTTC; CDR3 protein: CASSPEGNEQFF
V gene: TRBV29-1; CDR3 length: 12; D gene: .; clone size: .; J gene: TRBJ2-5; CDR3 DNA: TGCAGCGTTGGCCGACAAAGAGAGACCCAGTACTTC; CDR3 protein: CSVGRQRETQYF
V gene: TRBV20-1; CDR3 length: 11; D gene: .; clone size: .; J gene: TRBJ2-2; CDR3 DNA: TGCAGTGCTAGAAACACCGGGGAGCTGTTTTTT; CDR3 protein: CSARNTGELFF
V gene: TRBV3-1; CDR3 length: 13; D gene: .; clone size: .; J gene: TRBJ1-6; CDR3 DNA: TGTGCCAGCAGCCAAGATCTGCGTTCACCCCTCCACTTT; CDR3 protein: CASSQDLRSPLHF
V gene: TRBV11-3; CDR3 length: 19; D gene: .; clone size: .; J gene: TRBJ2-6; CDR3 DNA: TGTGCCAGCAGCTTAGTAGGGGGTAGTGGGTTCTCTGGGGCCAACGTCCTGACTTTC; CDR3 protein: CASSLVGGSGFSGANVLTF
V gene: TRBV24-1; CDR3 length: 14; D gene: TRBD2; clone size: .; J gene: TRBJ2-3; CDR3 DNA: TGTGCCACTGCGGGGGGCCTTAGCACAGATACGCAGTATTTT; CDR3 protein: CATAGGLSTDTQYF
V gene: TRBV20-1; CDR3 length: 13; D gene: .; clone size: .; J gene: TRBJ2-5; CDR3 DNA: TGCAGTGCTCAGGGACAGGCGGGAGGGACCCAGTACTTC; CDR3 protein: CSAQGQAGGTQYF
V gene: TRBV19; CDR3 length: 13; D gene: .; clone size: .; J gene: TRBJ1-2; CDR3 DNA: TGTGCCAGTAGTCCCGCCGGGAACTATGGCTACACCTTC; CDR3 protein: CASSPAGNYGYTF
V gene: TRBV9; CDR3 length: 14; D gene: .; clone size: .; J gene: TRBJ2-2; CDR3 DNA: TGTGCCAGCAGCGTGGAGGGTACCCCCGGGGAGCTGTTTTTT; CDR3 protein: CASSVEGTPGELFF
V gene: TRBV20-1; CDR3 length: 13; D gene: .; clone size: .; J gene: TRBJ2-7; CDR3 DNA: TGCAGTGCTAACGGGGTCGGGGCCTACGAGCAGTACTTC; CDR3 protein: CSANGVGAYEQYF
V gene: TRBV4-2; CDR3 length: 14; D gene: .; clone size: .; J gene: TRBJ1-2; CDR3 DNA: TGTGCCAGCAGCCAAGACCACAAGAACTATGGCTACACCTTC; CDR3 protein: CASSQDHKNYGYTF
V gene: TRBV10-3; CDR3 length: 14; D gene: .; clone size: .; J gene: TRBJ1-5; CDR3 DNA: TGTGCCATCAGTGACCCAGGGGAGGGTCAGCCCCAGCATTTT; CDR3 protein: CAISDPGEGQPQHF
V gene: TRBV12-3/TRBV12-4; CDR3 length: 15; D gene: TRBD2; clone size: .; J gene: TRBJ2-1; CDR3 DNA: TGTGCCAGCAGTCCCCGCGGCGGGGGTTACAATGAGCAGTTCTTC; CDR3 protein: CASSPRGGGYNEQFF
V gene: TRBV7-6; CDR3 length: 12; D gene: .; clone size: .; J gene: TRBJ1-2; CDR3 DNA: TGTGCCAGCAGCCCGGGGGCGGCGTCCTACACCTTC; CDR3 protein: CASSPGAASYTF
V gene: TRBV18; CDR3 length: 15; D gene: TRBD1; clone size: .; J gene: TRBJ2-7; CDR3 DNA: TGTGCCAGCTCACCACTACAGGGGGGTTCCTACGAGCAGTACTTC; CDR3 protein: CASSPLQGGSYEQYF
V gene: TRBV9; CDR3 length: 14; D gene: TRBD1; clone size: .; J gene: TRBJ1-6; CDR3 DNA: TGTGCCAGCAGCGCGACAGGGGCTAATTCACCCCTCCACTTT; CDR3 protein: CASSATGANSPLHF
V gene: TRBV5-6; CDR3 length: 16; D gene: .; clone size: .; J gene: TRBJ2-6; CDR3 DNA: TGTGCCAGCAGCTTCTATCCAGGGCCTGGGGCCAACGTCCTGACTTTC; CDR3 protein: CASSFYPGPGANVLTF